This passage covers 24 T cell receptor beta chains from one sample sequenced in a study of CD8 T cells in Susac syndrome. The RNA, about 0.45 to 1 ug, was put through reverse transcription using random hexamers. TCRdb used MiXCR to reprocess the immunoSEQ multiplex PCR reads, holding one entry per CDR3 protein. The repertoire has some 150,000 distinct CDR3 sequences, approximately 94% of them found once; the top ten carry 0.2% to 0.25%. The material sequenced was CD8+ T cells from PBMCs. The receptors were sampled from a human donor with multiple sclerosis.

The V call is TRBV11-2, the J call TRBJ2-7; D is undetermined. V was clipped by 5 bases and J by 2 bases, with 28 bases between them. CDR1 and CDR2 (germline): SGHAT, FQNNGV. CDR3 size: 19 residues. Written as DNA, the CDR3 is TGTGCCAGCAGCGCCCCACTGCTTGGAGTCGACTTCTCCCCCTACGAGCAGTACTTC. It codes for CASSAPLLGVDFSPYEQYF.

This clonotype was seen only once. The chain joins TRBV7-9 to TRBJ2-7, with TRBD2 identical over 9 bases. The length of the CDR3 is 15 residues. V dropped 6 bases and J dropped 1; count of bases not matched to a gene: 7. The germline gives CDR1 SEHNR, CDR2 FQNEAQ (reference sequence). The CDR3 loop is CASSQSGGLSYEQYF. As DNA, the CDR3 is TGTGCCAGCAGTCAAAGCGGGGGGCTATCCTACGAGCAGTACTTC.

This clonotype was seen once. CDR3 DNA: TGTGCCAGCATCGACCCAACAACAGGGGGCCTGTCAGATACGCAGTATTTT. It codes for CASIDPTTGGLSDTQYF. This rearrangement joins TRBV7-9 to TRBJ2-3, with 9 bases that match TRBD1. After removal of 7 bases from V and 4 bases from J, the junction contained 15 bases not matched to a gene. Germline CDR1 SEHNR, CDR2 FQNEAQ (reference sequence). The CDR3 is 17 residues long.

The chain joins TRBV4-3 to TRBJ2-7; the match to TRBD2 covers 7 bases. V gave up 0 bases and J gave up 4 bases; unmatched junction bases: 18. The CDR3 covers 19 residues. CDR1 is LGHNA, CDR2 YSLEER, per germline. CDR3 protein: CASSQDGKGTWGGDYEQYF. In nucleotides, the CDR3 is TGCGCCAGCAGCCAAGATGGGAAGGGGACGTGGGGAGGGGATTACGAGCAGTACTTC.

V gene TRBV27 combines with J gene TRBJ2-3; 8 bases agree with TRBD2. The CDR3 covers 14 residues. The V gene end was trimmed by 11 bases and the J gene end by 9 bases; junction bases not matched to a gene: 16. Per germline, CDR1 MNHEY and CDR2 SMNVEV (reference sequence). CDR3 in amino acids: CAAGHGGASGTQYF. The CDR3, as DNA: TGTGCCGCCGGGCACGGGGGGGCCAGCGGCACGCAGTATTTT.

The chain is built from TRBV2 and TRBJ2-1; no reliable D call. The V gene's germline CDR1 is SNHLY and CDR2 FYNNEI. The CDR3 consists of 15 residues. V was shortened by 8 bases and J by 1 base, with 15 bases between the two germline ends. The CDR3 spells CASGPWTESYNEQFF. For the CDR3, the DNA is TGTGCCAGCGGTCCTTGGACGGAATCCTACAATGAGCAGTTCTTC.

J is TRBJ2-7 and V is TRBV6-2 or TRBV6-3, with TRBD1 identical over 7 bases. The CDR3 extends over 14 amino acids. The ends lost 8 bases at V and 6 bases at J; junction bases unmatched: 13. Germline V gene data show CDR1 as MNHEY and CDR2 as SVGEGT. CDR3 in DNA: TGTGCCAGCCGTCTAGGGGGCGGAATGGGCGAGCAGTACTTC. It encodes CASRLGGGMGEQYF.

The chain recombines TRBV5-4 with TRBJ1-2; D remains unclear. Germline V lookup: CDR1 SGHNT, CDR2 YYREEE (reference sequence). V was clipped by 0 bases and J by 4 bases, with 10 bases between them. This CDR3 region has 14 residues. This CDR3 reads CASSLAPASYGYTF. The CDR3 DNA follows: TGTGCCAGCAGCTTGGCCCCCGCTTCCTATGGCTACACCTTC.

V is TRBV2 and J is TRBJ2-7; D unclear. Trimming shortened V by 4 bases and J by 3 bases, and 7 bases separated the two germline ends. The CDR3 is 12 residues long. Germline CDR1 reads SNHLY; CDR2 reads FYNNEI. This CDR3 is CASSGRYYEQYF. For the CDR3, the DNA is TGTGCCAGCAGTGGGCGGTACTACGAGCAGTACTTC.

This chain connects TRBV20-1 to TRBJ2-7; 10 nucleotides line up with TRBD2. The CDR3 spans 16 residues. The ends lost 6 bases at V and 2 bases at J; junction bases unmatched: 13. Germline values: CDR1 DFQATT, CDR2 SNEGSKA (reference sequence). Here the CDR3 reads CSAYEGTSVQAYEQYF. The DNA of the CDR3 is TGCAGTGCCTACGAAGGGACTAGCGTACAAGCCTACGAGCAGTACTTC.

This rearrangement joins TRBV15 to TRBJ2-4; 9 bases map to TRBD1. Trimming at V came to 2 bases and at J to 5 bases, leaving 7 bases not matched to a gene. The CDR3 is 16 residues long. Germline V gene sequence: CDR1 LNHNV, CDR2 YYDKDF (reference sequence). For the CDR3, the DNA is TGTGCCACCAGCAGATCCAACAACAGGGGGCAAAACATTCAGTACTTC. Translating gives CATSRSNNRGQNIQYF.

This chain uses TRBV14 with TRBJ2-7; D uncertain. Trimming took 4 bases from V and 6 from J, leaving 22 bases between them. Germline CDR1 SGHDN, CDR2 FVKESK. The length of the CDR3 is 16 residues. CDR3 region: CASSLENKFQAREQYF. For the CDR3, the DNA is TGTGCCAGCAGCCTTGAAAACAAATTCCAGGCCCGCGAGCAGTACTTC.

The chain carries TRBV13 and TRBJ2-1; a weak D match, TRBD2 (6 bases). The CDR3 has 16 amino acids. V dropped 8 bases and J dropped 10 bases, with 27 bases sitting between them. The germline V gene encodes CDR1 PRHDT and CDR2 FYEKMQ (reference sequence). CDR3 in amino acids: CASSQGGIVVVQEQFF. CDR3 DNA: TGTGCCAGCTCCCAGGGAGGTATTGTGGTCGTACAAGAGCAGTTCTTC.

The CDR3 DNA reads as TGTGCCAGCAACCCTGGGCCCTTACGGGGGGCCTACGAGCAGTACTTC. It translates to CASNPGPLRGAYEQYF. This chain connects TRBV2 to TRBJ2-7, with TRBD2 identical over 7 bases. The CDR3 is made up of 16 amino acids. Germline loops: CDR1 SNHLY, CDR2 FYNNEI. With 7 bases clipped from V and 2 bases from J, the junction kept 14 bases outside the gene matches.

The chain uses TRBV24-1 and TRBJ2-3; D ambiguous. Germline V gene data show CDR1 as KGHDR and CDR2 as SFDVKD. The CDR3 loop spans 15 amino acids. The germline V and J ends were trimmed by 4 bases and 2 bases, with 12 bases remaining between them. CDR3 in amino acids: CATSESGRPTDTQYF. CDR3 nucleotides: TGTGCCACCAGTGAGTCCGGCCGGCCCACAGATACGCAGTATTTT.

The rearrangement joins TRBV6-6 to TRBJ1-5; D unresolved. CDR1 is MNHNY, CDR2 SVGAGI, per germline (reference sequence). CDR3 length equals 13 residues. Trimming removed 5 bases from V and 5 bases from J, with 10 bases in between. CDR3 coding DNA: TGTGCCAGCAGTAGATCTTTTGATCAGCCCCAGCATTTT. It translates to CASSRSFDQPQHF.

This clonotype has just one count. This sequence joins TRBV20-1 and TRBJ2-1; perhaps TRBD1 as D (6 bases). Deletions cut 5 bases from V and 7 bases from J, with 21 bases between. The CDR3 loop spans 15 amino acids. From germline, CDR1 is DFQATT and CDR2 SNEGSKA (reference sequence). CDR3 sequence reads: CSAGWLSPGTNEQFF. CDR3 DNA: TGCAGTGCTGGGTGGCTATCCCCTGGGACAAATGAGCAGTTCTTC.

The CDR3 DNA is TGTGCCAGCAGCCCCTCAGGGGTTGGGACTGAAGCTTTCTTT. Translation gives CASSPSGVGTEAFF. V is TRBV7-9 and J is TRBJ1-1, with D maybe TRBD1 (6 bases). Trimming cost V 5 bases and J 5 bases, with 15 bases left between them. This CDR3 has 14 residues. In germline, CDR1 is SEHNR, CDR2 FQNEAQ (reference sequence).

The chain combines TRBV7-9 with TRBJ1-6, with TRBD1 identical over 7 bases. Germline V lookup: CDR1 SEHNR, CDR2 FQNEAQ (reference sequence). The V gene end was trimmed by 4 bases and the J gene end by 3 bases; junction bases not matched to a gene: 9. This CDR3 is 17 amino acids long. CDR3 DNA sequence: TGTGCCAGCAGCTCCCAACGGACAGGCAACTATAATTCACCCCTCCACTTT. Its protein is CASSSQRTGNYNSPLHF.

The chain combines TRBV6-1 with TRBJ2-1; no definite D call. The CDR3 is 16 residues long. Trimming took 5 bases from V and 3 from J, leaving 17 bases between them. The germline gives CDR1 MNHNS, CDR2 SASEGT. The CDR3 DNA sequence: TGTGCCAGCAGTCCTTATGACAACCCCCGCTACAATGAGCAGTTCTTC. Translating it yields CASSPYDNPRYNEQFF.

The rearrangement links TRBV27 to TRBJ1-1; D possibly corresponds to TRBD1 (6 bases). CDR3 length: 14 residues. Germline loops: CDR1 MNHEY, CDR2 SMNVEV (reference sequence). Trimming took off 6 bases at V and 2 bases at J, with 13 bases between the two ends. CDR3 coding DNA: TGTGCCAGCAGAAAATCAGGGGCTAACACTGAAGCTTTCTTT. Its protein product is CASRKSGANTEAFF.

The genes are TRBV13 and TRBJ1-4; unclear D gene. The CDR3 loop spans 13 amino acids. V gave up 6 bases and J gave up 7 bases, with 12 bases separating them. Germline-derived CDR1 and CDR2 are PRHDT and FYEKMQ (reference sequence). CDR3 amino acids: CASSTGRREKLFF. CDR3 coding DNA: TGTGCCAGCAGTACGGGCCGCCGTGAAAAACTGTTTTTT.

The chain joins TRBV29-1 to TRBJ1-4; TRBD1 matches 8 bases. The CDR3 extends over 14 amino acids. The V segment lost 6 bases and the J segment 4 bases; nucleotides outside the gene matches: 7. Germline V gene lookup returns CDR1 SQVTM and CDR2 ANQGSEA. CDR3 sequence reads: CSVARQGINEKLFF. CDR3 sequence (DNA): TGCAGCGTAGCGCGACAGGGGATTAATGAAAAACTGTTTTTT.

The chain has TRBV24-1 and TRBJ2-1; D might be TRBD1 (5 bases). This CDR3 region has 11 residues. The V end was cut by 5 bases, the J end by 9 bases, with 7 bases between. Germline V CDR1 and CDR2: KGHDR, SFDVKD. CDR3 amino acids: CATSVGAEQFF. The CDR3 DNA follows: TGTGCCACCAGTGTTGGGGCTGAGCAGTTCTTC.